The 17 T cell receptor beta chains below were found in one sample sequenced in a study of human T cells and chemical hapten exposure. Sample time point: pre-sensitization, week 0. Noted treatment: therapeutic diphenylcyclopropenone sensitization with weekly scalp DPC. MiXCR, applied by TCRdb to the RACE reads, yields one record per CDR3 protein. The sample includes 200,000 to 300,000 distinct CDR3 sequences, 7.5% to 10% of them seen just once. Sequencing was performed on whole blood, taken in connection with sensitization to the hapten diphenylcyclopropenone (DPC). The receptors shown here come from a woman between 40 and 50 years old with alopecia areata. Some clones in this sample may be carry-over from other donors' samples.

This clonotype was seen only a few times. The V gene is TRBV25-1, the J gene TRBJ1-4, with D possibly being TRBD1 (6 bases). Germline V lookup: CDR1 MGHDK, CDR2 SYGVNS. This CDR3 region has 15 residues. V lost 1 base and J 3 bases, leaving 9 bases between the germline ends. This CDR3 reads CASSESRGPNEKLFF. In DNA, the CDR3 is TGTGCCAGCAGTGAATCCCGGGGGCCTAATGAAAAACTGTTTTTT.

V and J are TRBV5-5 and TRBJ1-4; D unresolved. Trimming left V 0 bases short and J 4 bases short, with 4 bases between. Germline values: CDR1 SGHKS, CDR2 YYEKEE (reference sequence). The CDR3 extends over 13 amino acids. As DNA, the CDR3 is TGTGCCAGCAGCTTGGGACATAATGAAAAACTGTTTTTT. This translates into CASSLGHNEKLFF.

This clonotype appeared a few times. This sequence joins TRBV28 and TRBJ2-7; 7 nucleotides align to TRBD1. In germline, CDR1 is MDHEN, CDR2 SYDVKM. With 4 bases clipped from V and 0 bases from J, the junction kept 6 bases outside the gene matches. CDR3 length equals 15 residues. CDR3 residues: CASSYISGGSYEQYF. CDR3 sequence (DNA): TGTGCCAGCAGTTACATCTCAGGGGGCTCCTACGAGCAGTACTTC.

The J gene is TRBJ1-4, the V gene TRBV20-1, with TRBD1 identical over 8 bases. The J segment lost 2 bases and the V segment lost 6 bases, leaving 5 bases of the junction unmatched. CDR3 length equals 14 residues. Germline-derived CDR1 and CDR2 are DFQATT and SNEGSKA (reference sequence). CDR3 sequence reads: CSAGPGGTNEKLFF. As DNA, the CDR3 is TGCAGTGCCGGACCAGGGGGCACTAATGAAAAACTGTTTTTT.

In DNA, the CDR3 is TGTGCCAGCAGCCAAACCGACGGATTCGCTGAAGCTTTCTTT. Residues: CASSQTDGFAEAFF. The J gene is TRBJ1-1, the V gene TRBV9; D unclear. This CDR3 spans 14 amino acids. CDR1 SGDLS and CDR2 YYNGEE come from the germline V gene. Trimming pared 4 bases from V and 6 bases from J, leaving 16 bases between.

This clonotype showed up many times. The chain employs TRBV28 and TRBJ1-1; tentatively, D is TRBD1 (5 bases). This CDR3 comprises 14 residues. Germline V gene sequence: CDR1 MDHEN, CDR2 SYDVKM. V shed 5 bases and J shed 0 bases, with 10 bases lying between them. The CDR3 region has the DNA TGTGCCAGCAGTAGGGGAGGCATGAACACTGAAGCTTTCTTT. Translated: CASSRGGMNTEAFF. The complete variable domain, with remaining parts taken from reference TRBV28 and TRBJ1-1, reads DVKVTQSSRYLVKRTGEKVFLECVQDMDHENMFWYRQDPGLGLRLIYFSYDVKMKEKGDIPEGYSVSREKKERFSLILESASTNQTSMYLCASSRGGMNTEAFFGQGTRLTVV.

This rearrangement joins TRBV9 to TRBJ2-3, with TRBD2 matching over 8 bases. Germline V lookup: CDR1 SGDLS, CDR2 YYNGEE. CDR3 length equals 19 residues. The V and J ends lost 3 bases and 3 bases, in that order; junction bases with no gene match: 18. CDR3: CASSESAGGANLRTDTQYF. CDR3 bases: TGTGCCAGCAGCGAGTCGGCGGGAGGAGCGAATTTGAGGACAGATACGCAGTATTTT.

The rearrangement uses TRBV6-5 and TRBJ2-2; perhaps TRBD1 as D (5 bases). The V gene lost 5 bases and the J gene lost 4 bases, with 11 bases spanning the gap. This CDR3 spans 14 amino acids. CDR1 is MNHEY and CDR2 is SVGAGI in the germline V gene. Here the CDR3 reads CASSRDSPTGELFF. The CDR3 DNA sequence: TGTGCCAGCAGTCGTGACAGTCCCACCGGGGAGCTGTTTTTT.

This clonotype was counted between two and nine times. This chain links TRBV28 with TRBJ2-7, with TRBD2 matching over 8 bases. The CDR3 is 15 residues long. CDR1 is MDHEN, CDR2 SYDVKM, per germline. Losses at the gene ends were 0 bases for V and 3 bases for J; bases not matched to a gene: 4. The CDR3 reads CASSLWGREVYEQYF. The CDR3 nucleotides are TGTGCCAGCAGTTTATGGGGGCGGGAGGTCTACGAGCAGTACTTC.

The rearrangement uses TRBV7-9 and TRBJ2-3, with D possibly matching TRBD1 (6 bases). This CDR3 spans 13 amino acids. Trimming shortened V by 11 bases and J by 4 bases, and 16 bases separated the two germline ends. Germline V lookup: CDR1 SEHNR, CDR2 FQNEAQ (reference sequence). The CDR3 loop is CALQGGGSDTQYF. DNA for the CDR3: TGTGCCCTCCAAGGGGGTGGGTCAGATACGCAGTATTTT.

A note on this clonotype: The conserved closing phenylalanine or tryptophan is absent in this CDR3, likely reflecting a read error. This rearrangement joins TRBV12-3 or TRBV12-4 to TRBJ2-7; a weak D match, TRBD1 (6 bases). Trimming pared 5 bases from V and 4 bases from J, leaving 9 bases between. CDR3 length equals 12 residues. CDR3 in DNA: TGTGCCAGCAGTAGGGACATTTACGAGCAGTACATC. Translation gives CASSRDIYEQYI.

The sample holds many counts of this clonotype. The chain links TRBV10-3 to TRBJ1-1, with a tentative D call TRBD1 (5 bases). V lost 7 bases to trimming and J lost 0 bases, with 12 bases between them. The germline CDR1 and CDR2 sequences are ENHRY and SYGVKD. The CDR3 extends over 14 amino acids. In nucleotides, the CDR3 is TGTGCCATCAAGAGGGGCACTATGAACACTGAAGCTTTCTTT. This codes for CAIKRGTMNTEAFF.

This clonotype was found many times. The J gene is TRBJ2-1, the V gene TRBV29-1; 9 bases fit TRBD2. The V and J ends lost 1 base and 7 bases, in that order; junction bases with no gene match: 11. The CDR3 has 16 residues. Germline CDR1 is SQVTM and CDR2 is ANQGSEA. The CDR3 protein is CSVEASGTTMGNEQFF. CDR3 bases: TGCAGCGTTGAAGCTAGCGGGACCACTATGGGTAATGAGCAGTTCTTC.

The chain employs TRBV5-1 and TRBJ2-1, with TRBD2 matching 9 bases. The CDR3 has 15 residues. Per germline, CDR1 SGHRS and CDR2 YFSETQ. With 2 bases clipped from V and 7 bases from J, the junction kept 7 bases outside the gene matches. CDR3 DNA sequence: TGCGCCAGCAGCTTTGTAGCGGGAGTAGGAAATGAGCAGTTCTTC. This sequence encodes CASSFVAGVGNEQFF.

This clonotype has only a few counts. The chain recombines TRBV4-2 with TRBJ1-1; D unclear. Trimming removed 0 bases at V and 7 bases at J, with 12 bases between. This CDR3 contains 14 residues. The V gene's germline CDR1 is LGHNA and CDR2 YNFKEQ. The DNA of the CDR3 is TGTGCCAGCAGCCAAGATCGGCTGGAAGGTGAAGCTTTCTTT. Translating gives CASSQDRLEGEAFF.

The chain employs TRBV12-3 or TRBV12-4 and TRBJ2-7; D is undetermined. This CDR3 region has 14 residues. V lost 5 bases, J lost 3 bases, and 14 bases lay in between. As DNA, the CDR3 is TGTGCCAGCAGTCCCTCCGGACGCATCTACGAGCAGTACTTC. Translating it yields CASSPSGRIYEQYF.

The sample holds many counts of this clonotype. The rearrangement uses TRBV10-3 and TRBJ2-3; 8 bases are shared with TRBD2. Looked up from germline, CDR1 is ENHRY and CDR2 is SYGVKD. Trimming removed 10 bases from V and 2 bases from J; junction bases left unmatched: 17. The CDR3 has 17 residues. The CDR3 sequence: CATRLPGGHKNTDTQYF. The CDR3, as DNA: TGTGCCACCAGGCTACCGGGAGGGCACAAGAACACAGATACGCAGTATTTT.